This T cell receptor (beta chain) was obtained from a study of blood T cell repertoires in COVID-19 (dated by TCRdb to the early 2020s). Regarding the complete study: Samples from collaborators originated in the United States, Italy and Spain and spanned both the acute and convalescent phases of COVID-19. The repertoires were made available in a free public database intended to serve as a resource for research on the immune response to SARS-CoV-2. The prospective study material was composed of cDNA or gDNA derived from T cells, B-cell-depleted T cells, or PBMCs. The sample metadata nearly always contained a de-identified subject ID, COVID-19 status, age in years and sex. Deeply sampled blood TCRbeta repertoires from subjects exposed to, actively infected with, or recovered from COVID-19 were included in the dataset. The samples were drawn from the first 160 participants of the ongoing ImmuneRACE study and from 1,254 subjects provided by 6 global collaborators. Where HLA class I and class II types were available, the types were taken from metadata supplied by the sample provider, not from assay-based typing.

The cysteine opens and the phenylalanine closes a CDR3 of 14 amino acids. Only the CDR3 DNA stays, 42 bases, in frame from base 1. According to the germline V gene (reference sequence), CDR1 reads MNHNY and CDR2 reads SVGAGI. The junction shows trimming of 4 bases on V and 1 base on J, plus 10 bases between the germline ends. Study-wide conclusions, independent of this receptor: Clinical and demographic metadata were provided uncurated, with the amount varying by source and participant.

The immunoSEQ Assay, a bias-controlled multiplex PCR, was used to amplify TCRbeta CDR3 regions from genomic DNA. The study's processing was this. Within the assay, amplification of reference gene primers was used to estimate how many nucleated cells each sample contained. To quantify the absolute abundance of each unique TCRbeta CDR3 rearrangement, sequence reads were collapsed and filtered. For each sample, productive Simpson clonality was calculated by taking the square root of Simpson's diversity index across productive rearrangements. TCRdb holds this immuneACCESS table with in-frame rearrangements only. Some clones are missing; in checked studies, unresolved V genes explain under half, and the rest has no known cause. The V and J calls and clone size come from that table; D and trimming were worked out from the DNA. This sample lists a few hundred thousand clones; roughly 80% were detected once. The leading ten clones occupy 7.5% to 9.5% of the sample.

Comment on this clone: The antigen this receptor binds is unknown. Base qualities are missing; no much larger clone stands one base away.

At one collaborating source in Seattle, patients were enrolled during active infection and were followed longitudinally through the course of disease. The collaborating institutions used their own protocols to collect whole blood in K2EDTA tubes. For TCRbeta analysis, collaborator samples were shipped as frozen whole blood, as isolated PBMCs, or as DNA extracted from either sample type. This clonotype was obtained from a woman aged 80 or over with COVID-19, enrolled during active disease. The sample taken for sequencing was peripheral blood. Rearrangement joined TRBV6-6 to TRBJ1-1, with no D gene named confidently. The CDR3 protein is CASSSGVRNTEAFF. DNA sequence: TGTGCCAGCAGTTCCGGAGTACGGAACACTGAAGCTTTCTTT.